This TCR beta chain was recovered during a study of T cell responses to AZD1222 COVID-19 vaccine. Points from the study as a whole: Repertoires in all cases were sampled only once the peak T cell response had passed. Spike-specific TCR breadth and depth were elevated following two AZD1222 doses. Just six AZD1222 recipients were seropositive at baseline. Donors were largely white British and mainly female; clonal diversity was possibly underestimated.

Germline CDR1 is LGHDT and CDR2 is YNNKEL (reference sequence). Deletions cut 1 base from V and 1 base from J, with 9 bases between. This CDR3 spans 15 amino acids. A word on this clone: Its antigen is unknown.

Here immunoSEQ multiplex PCR was the method, and the copy in TCRdb shows in-frame clones only, minus some. The table shows around 130,000 clones, with roughly 86% occurring only once. The gene calls are TRBV3-1 (or the pseudogene TRBV3-2) and TRBJ2-3, with D perhaps TRBD1 or TRBD2 (5 bases each). The source of this sequence is an adult who received the AZD1222 COVID-19 vaccine. Sequencing used peripheral blood, obtained 28 days after the second AZD1222 dose. CDR3 DNA sequence: TGTGCCAGCAGCCAAGCCCAGGGAGGCACAGATACGCAGTATTTT. This sequence encodes CASSQAQGGTDTQYF.